These T cell receptor beta chains were read from a single sample in a study of T and B cells in COVID-19 patients. TCRdb itself ran the multiplex PCR reads through MiXCR, one entry per CDR3 protein. The sample yields about 9,400 distinct CDR3 sequences, around 33% seen once. Sequenced material: blood. All receptors derive from a human donor who had recovered from COVID-19. Both conserved end residues are part of each CDR3.

14	TRBV20-1	TRBJ1-1	CSASSGTQNTEAFF
17	TRBV5-1	TRBJ2-1	CASSFSWVAGTYNEQFF
15	TRBV7-2	TRBJ1-1	CASSLQGAGNTEAFF
14	TRBV7-9	TRBJ2-3	CASSLQGSTDTQYF
13	TRBV5-5	TRBJ1-2	CASSFLPSGGYTF
16	TRBV6-1	TRBJ1-1	CASRERQRWRGTEAFF
13	TRBV5-4	TRBJ1-6	CASSLESGSPLHF
15	TRBV30	TRBJ1-3	CAWSVPRPRVNTIYF
15	TRBV6-5	TRBJ2-1	CASSYSRPTSDEQFF
13	TRBV6-1	TRBJ1-2	CASSDMTVYGYTF
15	TRBV18	TRBJ1-5	CASSPPGTRGQPQHF
15	TRBV20-1	TRBJ2-7	CSARDVAGGSYEQYF
19	TRBV4-3	TRBJ2-6	CASSQVHAWDFSGANVLTF
16	TRBV5-4	TRBJ2-2	CASSLSLGRNTGELFF
16	TRBV19	TRBJ1-1	CASRTDRGRLGTEAFF
12	TRBV6-5	TRBJ2-7	CASSPSRYEQYF
13	TRBV6-6	TRBJ1-1	CASSSRGPAEAFF
13	TRBV29-1	TRBJ1-2	CSVVSDRNYGYTF
17	TRBV20-1	TRBJ2-2	CSARDPRDTFNTGELFF
13	TRBV6-5	TRBJ2-5	CAMGGGPTETQYF
12	TRBV5-1	TRBJ1-1	CASTRDSTEAFF
17	TRBV5-1	TRBJ2-6	CASSWGRADSGANVLTF
16	TRBV28	TRBJ2-5	CASSFGGGLTSETQYF
15	TRBV29-1	TRBJ2-5	CSVAKGGGGQETQYF